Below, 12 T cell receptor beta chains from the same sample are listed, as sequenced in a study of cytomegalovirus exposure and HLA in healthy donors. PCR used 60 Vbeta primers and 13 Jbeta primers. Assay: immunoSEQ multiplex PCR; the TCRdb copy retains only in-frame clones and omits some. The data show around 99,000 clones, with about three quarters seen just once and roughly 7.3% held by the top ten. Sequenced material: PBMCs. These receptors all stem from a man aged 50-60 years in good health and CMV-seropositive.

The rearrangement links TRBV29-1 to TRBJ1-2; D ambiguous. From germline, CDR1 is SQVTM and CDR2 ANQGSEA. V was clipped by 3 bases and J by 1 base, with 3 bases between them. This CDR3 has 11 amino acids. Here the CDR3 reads CSVDNNYGYTF. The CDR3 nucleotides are TGCAGCGTTGACAATAACTATGGCTACACCTTC.

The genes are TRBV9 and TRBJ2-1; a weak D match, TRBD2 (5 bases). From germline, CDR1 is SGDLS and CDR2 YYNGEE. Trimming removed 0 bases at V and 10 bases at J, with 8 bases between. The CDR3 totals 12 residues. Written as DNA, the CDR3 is TGTGCCAGCAGCGTAGGGGTAGCGGAGCAGTTCTTC. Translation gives CASSVGVAEQFF. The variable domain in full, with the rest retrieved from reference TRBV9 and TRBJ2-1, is DSGVTQTPKHLITATGQRVTLRCSPRSGDLSVYWYQQSLDQGLQFLIQYYNGEERAKGNILERFSAQQFPDLHSELNLSSLELGDSALYFCASSVGVAEQFFGPGTRLTVL.

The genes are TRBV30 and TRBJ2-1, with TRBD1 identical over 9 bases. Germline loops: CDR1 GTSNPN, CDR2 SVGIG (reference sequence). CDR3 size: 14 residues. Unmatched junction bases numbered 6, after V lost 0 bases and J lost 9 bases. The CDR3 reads CAWSVDRGRPEQFF. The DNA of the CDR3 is TGTGCCTGGAGTGTTGACAGGGGGAGGCCTGAGCAGTTCTTC.

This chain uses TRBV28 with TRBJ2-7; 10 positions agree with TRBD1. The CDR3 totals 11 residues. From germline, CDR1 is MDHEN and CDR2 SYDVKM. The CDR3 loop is CPRDRGSEQYF. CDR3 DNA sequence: TGTCCCCGGGACAGGGGAAGCGAGCAGTACTTC.

The CDR3 coding sequence is TGCGCCAGCAGCCAAGATCCGGGAAACGTCCTGACTTTC. This translates into CASSQDPGNVLTF. The rearrangement joins TRBV4-1 to TRBJ2-6; D is perhaps TRBD2 (5 bases). Per germline, CDR1 MGHRA and CDR2 YSYEKL. The CDR3 sequence is 13 residues long. Trimming left V 0 bases short and J 10 bases short, with 7 bases between.

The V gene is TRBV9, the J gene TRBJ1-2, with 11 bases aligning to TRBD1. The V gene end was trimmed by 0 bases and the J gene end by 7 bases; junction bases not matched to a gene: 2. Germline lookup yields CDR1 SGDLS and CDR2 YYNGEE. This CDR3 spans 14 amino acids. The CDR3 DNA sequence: TGTGCCAGCAGCGTAGGGACAGGGGGCCTTGGCTACACCTTC. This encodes CASSVGTGGLGYTF.

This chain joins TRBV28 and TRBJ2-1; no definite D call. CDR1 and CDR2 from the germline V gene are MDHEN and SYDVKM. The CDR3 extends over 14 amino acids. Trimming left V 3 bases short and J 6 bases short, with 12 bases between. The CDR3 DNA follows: TGTGCCAGCAGTTTTAAGTACGGTATCAATGAGCAGTTCTTC. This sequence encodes CASSFKYGINEQFF.

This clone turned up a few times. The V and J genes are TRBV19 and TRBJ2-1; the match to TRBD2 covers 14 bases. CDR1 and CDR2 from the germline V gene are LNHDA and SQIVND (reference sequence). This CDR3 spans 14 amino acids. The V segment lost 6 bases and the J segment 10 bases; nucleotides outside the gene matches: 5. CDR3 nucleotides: TGTGCCAGTAGCCGAGGACTAGCGGGGGGAGAGCAGTTCTTC. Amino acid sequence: CASSRGLAGGEQFF.

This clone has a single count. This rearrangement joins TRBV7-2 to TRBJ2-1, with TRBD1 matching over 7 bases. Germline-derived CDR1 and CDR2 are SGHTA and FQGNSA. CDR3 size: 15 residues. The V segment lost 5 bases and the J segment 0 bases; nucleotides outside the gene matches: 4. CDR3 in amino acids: CASSLDRFSYNEQFF. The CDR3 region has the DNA TGTGCCAGCAGCCTGGACAGGTTCTCCTACAATGAGCAGTTCTTC.

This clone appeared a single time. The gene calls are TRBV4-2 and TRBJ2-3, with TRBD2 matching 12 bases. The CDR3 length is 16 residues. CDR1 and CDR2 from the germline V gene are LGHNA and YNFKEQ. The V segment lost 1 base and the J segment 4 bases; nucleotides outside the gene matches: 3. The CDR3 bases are TGTGCCAGCAGCCAAGGAGGACTAGCGGGGTCAGATACGCAGTATTTT. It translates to CASSQGGLAGSDTQYF.

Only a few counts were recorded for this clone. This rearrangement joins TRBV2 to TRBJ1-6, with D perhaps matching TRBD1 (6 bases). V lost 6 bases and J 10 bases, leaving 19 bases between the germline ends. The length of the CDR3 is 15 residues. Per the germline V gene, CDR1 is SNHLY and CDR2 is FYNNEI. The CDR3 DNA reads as TGTGCCAGCAGGCGCAATACAGGGTTGGGGTCACCCCTCCACTTT. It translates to CASRRNTGLGSPLHF.

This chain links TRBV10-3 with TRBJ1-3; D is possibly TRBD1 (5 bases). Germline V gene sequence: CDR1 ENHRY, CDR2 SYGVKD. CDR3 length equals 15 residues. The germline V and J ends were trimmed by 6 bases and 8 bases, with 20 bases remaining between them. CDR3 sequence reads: CAISAGGNPGDTIYF. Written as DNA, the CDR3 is TGTGCCATCAGCGCCGGGGGAAATCCCGGCGACACCATATATTTT.